These 2 T cell receptor beta chains share one sample of origin, sequenced in a study of control samples from healthy donors and cancer patients. Only in-frame clones appear in the TCRdb table, and some are missing; sequencing was by immunoSEQ multiplex PCR. The table lists about 160,000 clones, around 94% of them singletons. The source material was PBMCs. The source is a man between 60 and 70 years old with colorectal cancer.

The J gene is TRBJ1-2, the V gene TRBV21-1; the table's TRBD1 call for D was not verified on the DNA. TRBV21-1 is a pseudogene locus. The CDR3 length is 13 residues. This CDR3 is CASSPGGLDGYTF. The CDR3 coding sequence is TGTGCCAGCAGCCCAGGGGGTCTAGATGGCTACACCTTC.

The chain uses TRBV27 and TRBJ1-4; 7 bases agree with TRBD1. This CDR3 region has 16 residues. CDR1 and CDR2 (germline): MNHEY, SMNVEV (reference sequence). The V gene end was trimmed by 4 bases and the J gene end by 8 bases; junction bases not matched to a gene: 13. This chain's CDR3 is CASSSGTAGTREKLFF. DNA for the CDR3: TGTGCCAGCAGTTCCGGGACAGCCGGGACGCGGGAAAAACTGTTTTTT.